This T cell receptor (beta chain) was captured in a study of T cell changes during pregnancy in multiple sclerosis. This clone has just one count. Clones were sequenced by immunoSEQ multiplex PCR, and TCRdb holds only the in-frame ones, with some missing. The table lists over 45,000 clones, 90% to 95% of them singletons. The length of the CDR3 is 14 residues. The germline V gene encodes CDR1 SGHVS and CDR2 FQNEAQ. V dropped 4 bases and J dropped 2 bases, with 11 bases sitting between them. The sequenced sample was peripheral blood, obtained in the third trimester of pregnancy. The TCR originated in a female donor in good health, enrolled as a control in a pregnancy study. The genes are TRBV7-8 and TRBJ1-1; D uncertain. This CDR3 reads CASSYSGVNTEAFF. CDR3 DNA: TGTGCCAGCAGCTATTCGGGAGTTAACACTGAAGCTTTCTTT.